Included here is one T cell receptor (beta chain) sequence, with context. This sample is drawn from a study of blood T cell repertoires in COVID-19. The wider study: The origin of the acute and convalescent COVID-19 samples was the United States, Italy and Spain. Sample material is recorded as cDNA or gDNA derived from T cells, B-cell-depleted T cells, or PBMCs.

Original data processing: The assay estimated nucleated cells by amplifying reference gene primers. The data were produced by immunoSEQ multiplex PCR, yet TCRdb's version contains in-frame clones alone and is incomplete. For V, J and clone size, that table is used; D and trimming come from the DNA. The sample gives 120,000 or so clones, 65% to 85% of which show up once; more than 5% is in the top ten. The CDR3 is 15 residues long. Losses at the gene ends were 4 bases for V and 0 bases for J; bases not matched to a gene: 4. Germline V lookup: CDR1 SGDLS, CDR2 YYNGEE. The receptor comes from an elderly man with active or convalescent COVID-19. The rearrangement joins TRBV9 to TRBJ2-1, with TRBD2 matching 7 bases. Sequenced input: peripheral blood. CDR3 protein: CASSPRDYSYNEQFF. The CDR3 region has the DNA TGTGCCAGCAGCCCCCGGGACTACTCCTACAATGAGCAGTTCTTC.